These 5 T cell receptor beta chains were sequenced from one sample in a study of blood T cell repertoires in COVID-19. Libraries were prepared by immunoSEQ multiplex PCR; TCRdb keeps only in-frame clonotypes and omits some of them. In the table there are about 200,000 clones, roughly 84% of which are singletons. The sequencing input was PBMCs or T cells enriched from blood (not recorded which). These receptors were taken from a man aged 35-49 years who had recovered from COVID-19.

The gene calls are TRBV7-3 and TRBJ1-6; 8 bases match TRBD1. V shed 4 bases and J 13 bases; nucleotides not matched to a gene: 12. This CDR3 contains 15 residues. The germline V gene has CDR1 SGHTA and CDR2 FQGTGA. In nucleotides, the CDR3 is TGTGCCAGCAGCTCACAGGGGGTGGCCACCTCGCCCCTCCACTTT. This gives the protein CASSSQGVATSPLHF.

The CDR3 loop reads CASSYSGLVVGETQYF. CDR3 in DNA: TGTGCCAGCAGCTATTCGGGACTAGTGGTCGGGGAGACCCAGTACTTC. This chain links TRBV5-4 with TRBJ2-5; TRBD2 matches at 8 bases. CDR1 is SGHNT, CDR2 YYREEE, per germline (reference sequence). The CDR3 runs to 16 residues. With V trimmed by 3 bases and J by 5 bases, 12 bases remained unmatched.

The V gene is TRBV3-1 (or the pseudogene TRBV3-2), the J gene TRBJ2-7, with D possibly matching TRBD1 (5 bases). V was pared by 4 bases and J by 7 bases, with 8 bases between. Germline-derived CDR1 and CDR2 are LGHDT and YNNKEL (reference sequence). This CDR3 spans 11 amino acids. In DNA, the CDR3 is TGTGCCAGCAGCCTTTCAGGGGAGCAGTACTTC. This sequence encodes CASSLSGEQYF.

This chain links TRBV18 with TRBJ1-2, with TRBD1 as a possible D gene (5 bases). This CDR3 is 15 amino acids long. The V gene lost 0 bases and the J gene lost 4 bases, with 12 bases spanning the gap. Germline loops: CDR1 KGHSH, CDR2 LQKENI. The CDR3 DNA is TGTGCCAGCTCACCACCCACAGGACTATTCTATGGCTACACCTTC. It specifies CASSPPTGLFYGYTF.

This chain links TRBV7-9 with TRBJ1-1; D ambiguous. Per germline, CDR1 SEHNR and CDR2 FQNEAQ (reference sequence). The CDR3 sequence is 13 residues long. V dropped 6 bases and J dropped 3 bases, with 11 bases sitting between them. The CDR3 DNA reads as TGTGCCAGCAGTGCCAACTCCGACACTGAAGCTTTCTTT. Residues: CASSANSDTEAFF. The complete variable domain, with remaining parts taken from reference TRBV7-9 and TRBJ1-1, reads DTGVSQNPRHKITKRGQNVTFRCDPISEHNRLYWYRQTLGQGPEFLTYFQNEAQLEKSRLLSDRFSAERPKGSFSTLEIQRTEQGDSAMYLCASSANSDTEAFFGQGTRLTVV.